Here is one T cell receptor beta chain with its context. The sample originates from a study of shared clonotypes between healthy human individuals. The V end was cut by 5 bases, the J end by 5 bases, with 7 bases between. Per germline, CDR1 SQVTM and CDR2 ANQGSEA. This CDR3 spans 11 amino acids. Sequencing used immunoSEQ multiplex PCR; TCRdb keeps in-frame clones, though not all of them. This sample carries hundreds of thousands of clones, 72% of them seen once, and the ten largest clones take about 1.8%. The sample consisted of memory CD4+ T cells sorted from blood. Specified subset: CD45RA-negative fraction. The receptor was derived from a woman in her twenties or thirties in good health. The chain has TRBV29-1 and TRBJ2-1; D is ambiguous. In DNA form, the CDR3 reads TGCAGCGTTAGACGCAACAATGAGCAGTTCTTC. Its translation: CSVRRNNEQFF.